This TCR beta chain was profiled in a study of early T cells in non-severe SARS-CoV-2 infection. TCRdb analysed the 5' RACE reads with MiXCR anew, one entry per CDR3 protein. The sample yields about 66,000 distinct CDR3 sequences, around 20% seen once. V was trimmed by 0 bases and J by 11 bases, leaving 22 bases between them. Germline loops: CDR1 LGHDT, CDR2 YNNKEL (reference sequence). This CDR3 has 16 residues. This clonotype was picked up a small number of times. This chain links TRBV3-1 with TRBJ1-1; the D gene is possibly TRBD1 (6 bases). The clonotype comes from an adult who was a healthcare worker with PCR-confirmed SARS-CoV-2 infection or an uninfected control (not recorded which). The sequenced sample was whole blood, obtained at baseline. This chain's CDR3 is CASSQDAGPTGTPAFF. CDR3 DNA sequence: TGTGCCAGCAGCCAAGATGCGGGACCTACAGGGACCCCGGCTTTCTTT.